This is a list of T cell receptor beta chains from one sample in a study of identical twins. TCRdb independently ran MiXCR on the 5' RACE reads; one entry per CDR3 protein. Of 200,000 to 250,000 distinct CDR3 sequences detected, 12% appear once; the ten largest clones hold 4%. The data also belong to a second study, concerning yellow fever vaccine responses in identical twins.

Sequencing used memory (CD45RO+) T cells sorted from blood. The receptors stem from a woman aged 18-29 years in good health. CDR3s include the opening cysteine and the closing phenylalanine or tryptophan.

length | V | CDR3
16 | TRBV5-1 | CASSPWDPRLEETQYF
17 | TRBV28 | CASSFPVRSRSGNTIYF
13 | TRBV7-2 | CASSSTRYGEQYF
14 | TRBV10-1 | CASSQLAGAVEQYF
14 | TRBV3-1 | CASSHRQGGTEAFF
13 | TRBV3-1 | CASSENDDRGQFF
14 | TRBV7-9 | CASRPGTVTGELFF
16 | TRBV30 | CAWSWEAGEGTDTQYF
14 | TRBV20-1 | CSAWSGGAKNIQYF
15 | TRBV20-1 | CSARGTSGRHNEQFF
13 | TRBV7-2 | CASSAPFTYEQYF
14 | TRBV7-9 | CASSRQGFTDTQYF
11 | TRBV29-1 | CSVGTVHEQFF
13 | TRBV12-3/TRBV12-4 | CASSLQNTGELFF
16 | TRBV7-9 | CASSMLPGQDHNEQFF
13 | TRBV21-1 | CASSNGHLQGYTF
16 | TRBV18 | CASSRQTSGDYNEQFF
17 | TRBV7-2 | CASSLTSGGPKGDTQYF
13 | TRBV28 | CASNPGRTYEQYF
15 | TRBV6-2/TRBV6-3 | CASRPGRANTGELFF
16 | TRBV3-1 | CASSQGTAGGIETQYF
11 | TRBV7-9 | CASSSNYGYTF